These 10 T cell receptor beta chains were all obtained from the same sample, sequenced in a study of cytomegalovirus exposure and HLA in healthy donors. PCR involved 60 Vbeta and 13 Jbeta primers. Clones were read by immunoSEQ multiplex PCR, and TCRdb kept only the in-frame ones, dropping some. Found here are about 110,000 clones, around 75% of them singletons; the top ten hold about 2.2%. The source material was PBMCs. The receptor source for this set is a man aged 25-40 years in good health and CMV-seronegative.

The rearrangement joins TRBV2 to TRBJ2-5; 7 bases match TRBD2. Germline V lookup: CDR1 SNHLY, CDR2 FYNNEI. Trimming cost V 7 bases and J 4 bases; bases outside gene matches: 15. The CDR3 contains 16 residues. CDR3 coding DNA: TGTGCCAGCACCCCCTTGGGGGGAGGGCCCGGAGAGACCCAGTACTTC. Protein product: CASTPLGGGPGETQYF.

Only one count was recorded for this clone. J is TRBJ1-6 and V is TRBV6-5, with 7 bases identical to TRBD1. Trimming at V came to 6 bases and at J to 17 bases, leaving 16 bases not matched to a gene. Germline values: CDR1 MNHEY, CDR2 SVGAGI. The CDR3 totals 14 residues. The CDR3 DNA reads as TGTGCCAGCAGGACAACAGGGGATCGTTTATTCTTCCACTTT. Its translation: CASRTTGDRLFFHF.

This chain links TRBV7-9 with TRBJ2-1, with a tentative D call TRBD1 (6 bases). This CDR3 has 14 amino acids. Deletions cut 4 bases from V and 10 bases from J, with 17 bases between. Germline assignment: CDR1 SEHNR and CDR2 FQNEAQ (reference sequence). CDR3 bases: TGTGCCAGCAGCTCAGGATCCGGGACAACAGAGCAGTTCTTC. It encodes CASSSGSGTTEQFF.

The chain is built from TRBV7-2 and TRBJ1-5; TRBD1 agrees at 7 bases. The V gene's germline CDR1 is SGHTA and CDR2 FQGNSA. The J segment lost 7 bases and the V segment lost 2 bases, leaving 5 bases of the junction unmatched. The CDR3 extends over 14 amino acids. The CDR3 region is CASSLRQGVQPQHF. The CDR3 DNA follows: TGTGCCAGCAGCTTAAGACAGGGAGTCCAGCCCCAGCATTTT.

This sequence joins TRBV5-4 and TRBJ2-4; 9 bases are shared with TRBD1. Germline V gene lookup returns CDR1 SGHNT and CDR2 YYREEE (reference sequence). J was trimmed by 0 bases and V by 0 bases; bases with no gene match: 4. This CDR3 has 17 amino acids. The CDR3 DNA reads as TGTGCCAGCAGCTTGGCACAGGGGGCCCGAGCCAAAAACATTCAGTACTTC. It encodes CASSLAQGARAKNIQYF.

V gene TRBV27 combines with J gene TRBJ2-5; 8 bases are shared with TRBD2. With V trimmed by 4 bases and J by 1 base, 11 bases remained unmatched. The V gene's germline CDR1 is MNHEY and CDR2 SMNVEV (reference sequence). The CDR3 is 17 amino acids. The CDR3 loop reads CASSWGSRRGVQETQYF. CDR3 nucleotides: TGTGCCAGCAGTTGGGGATCCAGGCGGGGGGTCCAAGAGACCCAGTACTTC.

V gene TRBV2 combines with J gene TRBJ2-3; 10 bases line up with TRBD2. Trimming removed 6 bases from V and 5 bases from J; junction bases left unmatched: 11. The CDR3 consists of 16 residues. Germline V gene sequence: CDR1 SNHLY, CDR2 FYNNEI. The CDR3 bases are TGTGCCAGCAGCGCCAGGTCTAGCGGGAGTGGAGATACGCAGTATTTT. It is translated as CASSARSSGSGDTQYF.

This chain uses TRBV18 with TRBJ1-4; TRBD1 aligns across 7 bases. The trim removed 4 bases at V and 7 bases at J, leaving 18 bases unmatched. Germline V gene data show CDR1 as KGHSH and CDR2 as LQKENI. CDR3 length: 18 amino acids. CDR3 coding DNA: TGTGCCAGCTCACTACATGATACTCGACAGGGCTATGCTGAAAAACTGTTTTTT. It codes for CASSLHDTRQGYAEKLFF.

V and J are TRBV5-6 and TRBJ2-2, with 11 bases fitting TRBD1. This CDR3 contains 16 residues. V lost 0 bases, J lost 6 bases, and 4 bases stayed unmatched. Germline V gene data show CDR1 as SGHDT and CDR2 as YYEEEE. This CDR3 is CASSLVGQGVSGELFF. CDR3 sequence (DNA): TGTGCCAGCAGCTTGGTGGGACAGGGGGTGTCCGGGGAGCTGTTTTTT.

The chain carries TRBV11-2 and TRBJ2-7, with 10 bases identical to TRBD2. The CDR3 totals 15 residues. Unmatched junction bases numbered 8, after V lost 2 bases and J lost 7 bases. The germline CDR1 and CDR2 sequences are SGHAT and FQNNGV. The CDR3 is CASSLMASGSREQYF. The CDR3 region has the DNA TGTGCCAGCAGCTTAATGGCTAGCGGGAGCCGGGAGCAGTACTTC. Full variable domain (remainder filled in from reference TRBV11-2 and TRBJ2-7): EAGVAQSPRYKIIEKRQSVAFWCNPISGHATLYWYQQILGQGPKLLIQFQNNGVVDDSQLPKDRFSAERLKGVDSTLKIQPAKLEDSAVYLCASSLMASGSREQYFGPGTRLTVT.